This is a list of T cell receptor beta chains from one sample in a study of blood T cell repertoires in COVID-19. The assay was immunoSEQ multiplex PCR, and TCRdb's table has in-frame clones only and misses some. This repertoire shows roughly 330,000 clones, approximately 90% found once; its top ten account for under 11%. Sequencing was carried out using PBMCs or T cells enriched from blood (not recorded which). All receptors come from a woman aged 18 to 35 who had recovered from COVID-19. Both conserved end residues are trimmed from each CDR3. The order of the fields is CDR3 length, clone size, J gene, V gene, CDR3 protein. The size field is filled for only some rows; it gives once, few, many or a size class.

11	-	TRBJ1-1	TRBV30	AWIRQGNTEAF
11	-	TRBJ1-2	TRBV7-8	ASSLEGTYGYT
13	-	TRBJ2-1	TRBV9	ASTPGHTSYNEQF
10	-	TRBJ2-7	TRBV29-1	SVEKGDYEQY
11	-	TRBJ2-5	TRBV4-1	ASSRGQQETQY
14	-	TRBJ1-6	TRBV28	ASRDGGIGNNSPLH
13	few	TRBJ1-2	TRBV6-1	ASSEATIANYGYT
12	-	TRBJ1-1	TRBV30	AWSKTHSGTEAF
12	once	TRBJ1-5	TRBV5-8	ASSFLGSNQPQH
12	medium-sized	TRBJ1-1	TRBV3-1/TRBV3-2	ASSQDMGSGGAF
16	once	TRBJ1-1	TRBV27	ASTRSVLRDNMNTEAF
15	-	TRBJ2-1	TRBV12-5	ASGSFVLAGGNNEQF
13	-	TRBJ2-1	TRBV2	ASSSDSRGYNEQF
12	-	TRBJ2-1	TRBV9	ASSVGDRRNEQF
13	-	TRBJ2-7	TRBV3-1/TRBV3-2	ASSRIAGVLLEQY
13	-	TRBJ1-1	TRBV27	ASSLWAPGQGEAF
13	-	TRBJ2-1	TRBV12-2	ASRLKRGLDNEQF
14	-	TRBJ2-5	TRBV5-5	ASSLVTSGGRETQY
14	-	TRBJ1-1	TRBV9	ASSLGTGGVNTEAF
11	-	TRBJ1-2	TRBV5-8	ASSLWVTMANT
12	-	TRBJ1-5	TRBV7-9	ASSRTEDYQPQH
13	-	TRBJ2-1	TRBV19	ASSITILAGNEQF
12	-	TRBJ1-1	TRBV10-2	ASSESWPNTEAF
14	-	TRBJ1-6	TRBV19	ASSMRKSKSGSPLH
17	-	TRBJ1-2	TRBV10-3	AISPTQRRQRTGIHGYT
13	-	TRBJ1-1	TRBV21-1	ATGRDTLKNTEAF
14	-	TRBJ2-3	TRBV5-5	ASSPTPGISTDTQY
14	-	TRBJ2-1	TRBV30	AWSVDSRQLNNEQF
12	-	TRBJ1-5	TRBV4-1	ASSRIGGNQPQH
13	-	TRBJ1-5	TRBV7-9	ASSFGESDNQPQH
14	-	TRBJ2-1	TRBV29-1	SVEEERPGNYNEQF
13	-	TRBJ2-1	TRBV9	ASSVDGGSYNEQF
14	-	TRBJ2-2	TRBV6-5	ASSYSTWTYTGELF
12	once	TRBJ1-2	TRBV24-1	ATSDVQTGYGYT
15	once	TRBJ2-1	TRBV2	ASMQGEELAGVNEQF
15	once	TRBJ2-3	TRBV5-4	ASSFWGTRSSTDTQY
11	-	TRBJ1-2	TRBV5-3	ARSLGLNYGYT
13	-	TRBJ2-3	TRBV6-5	ASSRQGSGPDTQY
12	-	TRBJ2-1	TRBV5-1	ASSVGGGSSEQF
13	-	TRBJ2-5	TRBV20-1	SASAPREGVGTQY
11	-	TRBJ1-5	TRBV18	ASSPTENQPQH
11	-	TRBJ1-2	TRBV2	ASGTGSNYGYT
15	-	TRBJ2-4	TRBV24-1	ATSPPLSWLAKNIQY
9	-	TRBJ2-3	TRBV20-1	SARGRDTQY
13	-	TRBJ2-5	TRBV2	ASSDVQSFQETQY
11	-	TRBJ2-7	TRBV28	ATLAGGYYEQY
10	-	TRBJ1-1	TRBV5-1	ASSLDSTEAF
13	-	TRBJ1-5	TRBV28	ASSHNNRGNQPQH
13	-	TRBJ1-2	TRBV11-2	ASSSGQPVEEGYT
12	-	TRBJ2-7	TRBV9	ASSPRTGRGEQY